These 2 T cell receptor beta chains came from one sample sequenced in a study of T-cell memory formation after mild COVID-19. TCRdb recomputed calls from the 5' RACE reads with MiXCR, one row per CDR3 protein. Counted here are under 450,000 distinct CDR3 sequences, around 14% occurring once; the ten biggest clones make up about 22%. Sequenced material: PBMCs or a T cell subset sorted from them (not recorded which). Source of these receptors: a man aged 18-30 years who had mild COVID-19 (a few samples of this study predate the infection). Cell type and time point are not known.

The sample holds a few counts of this clonotype. V usage is TRBV6-2 or TRBV6-3 and J usage is TRBJ1-1; no clear D. V was shortened by 8 bases and J by 0 bases, with 13 bases between the two germline ends. The CDR3 contains 14 residues. Per germline, CDR1 MNHEY and CDR2 SVGEGT. DNA for the CDR3: TGTGCCAGCCCCCCTGGATCCATGAACACTGAAGCTTTCTTT. Translation gives CASPPGSMNTEAFF.

The V gene is TRBV12-3 or TRBV12-4, the J gene TRBJ1-3, with D possibly being TRBD1 (5 bases). The V end was cut by 7 bases, the J end by 4 bases, with 11 bases between. This CDR3 has 13 residues. The CDR3 loop is CASTLWGGNTIYF. The CDR3 DNA reads as TGTGCCAGCACCCTATGGGGGGGAAACACCATATATTTT.